A selection of T cell receptor beta chains follows, all from one sample in a study of blood T cell repertoires in COVID-19. Assay used: immunoSEQ multiplex PCR; TCRdb lists only in-frame clones, some missing. The repertoire has about 190,000 clones, approximately 87% of them found once; the top ten carry 0.88%. Sequencing was carried out using peripheral blood. These receptors all stem from a woman aged 18-35 years who had recovered from COVID-19. The conserved cysteine and the conserved F or W are not part of the CDR3 here. Not all rows give a size; the values are once, few, many and, for expanded clones, a class.

>TRBV12-3/TRBV12-4|once
ASIGAGEYEQY
>TRBV30|-
AWSRQGQIYQPQH
>TRBV27|-
ASSFSGQEETQY
>TRBV5-4|-
ASSLGGVPEQF
>TRBV11-2|-
ASSLGDRVGNEQF
>TRBV7-9|-
ASSYDTSNEKLF
>TRBV7-9|-
ATEDRGPPLNTIY
>TRBV6-5|-
ASRKIQGMNTEAF
>TRBV6-6|-
ASSSPSGGYTQY
>TRBV11-2|-
ASSPPGGVLKTEAF
>TRBV7-6|-
ASSLDQGAGYGYT
>TRBV19|-
ASSGTSGVSNEQF
>TRBV5-1|-
ASSLVSGGAPSYNEQF
>TRBV9|-
ASSFGQGTLGYT
>TRBV25-1|-
ASSVTGSYGYT
>TRBV6-5|-
ASDRQRETQY
>TRBV7-8|-
ASSLSTGLAYEQY
>TRBV5-1|-
ASSRLAGEETQY
>TRBV7-2|-
ASSPWAGETQY
>TRBV2|-
ASTGGPGEQF
>TRBV7-2|-
ASSLDGNYGYT
>TRBV5-1|few
ASSSRGRGGENTEAF
>TRBV7-2|-
ASSSGLAGRSPEQY
>TRBV7-3|-
ASSLLYRGASHGELF
>TRBV6-6|-
ASLAGGAETQY
>TRBV4-3|-
ASSQDTTATNEKLF
>TRBV7-6|few
ASRPTGTSNEKLF
>TRBV9|-
ASSVGAGYQETQY
>TRBV7-2|-
ASSVTSIQETQY
>TRBV2|-
ASSVKGAALRSYEQY
>TRBV9|few
ASSLTARDTEAF
>TRBV19|-
ASSPQGIGTEAF